The entry below gives a single T cell receptor beta chain sequence along with its context. Its antigen target is currently unknown. Base qualities are missing; no much larger clone stands one base away. This entry is derived from a study of response to subunit inactivated influenza vaccine listed by TCRdb under 2018. At the level of the whole study: The study used deep quantitative T cell receptor repertoire profiling to track responses to a trivalent subunit inactivated influenza vaccine. Results the study describes overall, beyond this receptor: According to the authors, only a limited number of new T cells may be recruited by each seasonal influenza vaccination.

Libraries were built with RT-PCR. The sample was run on an Illumina HiSeq 2500. TCRdb itself trimmed the public reads at Q25 with fastp, ran MiXCR and retained productive beta chains. One record per CDR3 amino acid sequence lists the most common genes and DNA. Across this sample there are some 850,000 distinct CDR3 sequences, with 18% seen only once. The top ten constitute 9.5% to 13% of the sample. From a lookup of the germline V gene, CDR1 and CDR2 are SGHRS and YFSETQ. The CDR3 holds 16 amino acids from the cysteine to the phenylalanine. CDR3 DNA is the only sequence kept; it has 48 bases, read in frame from the first base. V and J lose 0 bases and 2 bases, and a span of 11 bases separates them.

The source is a man over 45 who received an inactivated influenza vaccine. Donor details come from another sample of the same person, matched by shared clones. The sample here was PBMCs from blood, taken roughly 5 days after vaccination. The rearrangement combines TRBV5-1 with TRBJ2-2; a confident D gene designation cannot be given. The DNA reads TGCGCCAGCAGCTTGGTATCGCAATCAAACACCGGGGAGCTGTTTTTT. It codes for CASSLVSQSNTGELFF.